The rows below give T cell receptor beta chains drawn from one sample of a study of blood T cell repertoires in COVID-19. Generated by immunoSEQ multiplex PCR, the TCRdb table keeps only in-frame clones and is missing some. Counted here are 150,000 to 200,000 clones, around four fifths occurring once; the ten biggest clones make up 10% to 15%. The sequencing sample was made of PBMCs or T cells enriched from blood (not recorded which). The receptors were sampled from a woman aged 55-70 years who had recovered from COVID-19. The CDR3 runs from the conserved cysteine through the conserved F or W. The D gene is left open where the match is weak. Size is omitted from some rows. Given values are once, few, many or a class for expanded clones.

J gene: TRBJ2-1
D gene: -
V gene: TRBV5-1
clone size: -
CDR3 DNA: TGCGCCAGCAGCTTCACGACATGGGAGAATGAGCAGTTCTTC
CDR3 protein: CASSFTTWENEQFF

J gene: TRBJ2-7
D gene: TRBD2
V gene: TRBV28
clone size: -
CDR3 DNA: TGTGCCAGCAGTTTATTACGACTAGCGGGAGGGTCCGAGCAGTACTTC
CDR3 protein: CASSLLRLAGGSEQYF

J gene: TRBJ1-1
D gene: -
V gene: TRBV30
clone size: once
CDR3 DNA: TGTGCCTGGAGTCGGCAGGGGCGGGCTTTCTTT
CDR3 protein: CAWSRQGRAFF

J gene: TRBJ2-3
D gene: TRBD2
V gene: TRBV3-1/TRBV3-2
clone size: -
CDR3 DNA: TGTGCCAGCAGCCAAGACAGACTAGCGGGAGGAACGCAGTATTTT
CDR3 protein: CASSQDRLAGGTQYF

J gene: TRBJ2-3
D gene: -
V gene: TRBV19
clone size: -
CDR3 DNA: TGTGCCAGTAGTATTTCGGGTCCTGGCACAGATACGCAGTATTTT
CDR3 protein: CASSISGPGTDTQYF

J gene: TRBJ2-7
D gene: TRBD2
V gene: TRBV28
clone size: -
CDR3 DNA: TGTGCCAGCTCAATTAGCGGGAGGGCCACCTACGAGCAGTACTTC
CDR3 protein: CASSISGRATYEQYF

J gene: TRBJ2-3
D gene: -
V gene: TRBV6-5
clone size: -
CDR3 DNA: TGTGCCAGCAGTTCGGACTACGCGGGGAGGACAGATACGCAGTATTTT
CDR3 protein: CASSSDYAGRTDTQYF

J gene: TRBJ2-1
D gene: -
V gene: TRBV6-5
clone size: -
CDR3 DNA: TGTGCCAGCAGTTACTCCGGACAATCCTACAATGAGCAGTTCTTC
CDR3 protein: CASSYSGQSYNEQFF

J gene: TRBJ1-1
D gene: -
V gene: TRBV11-2
clone size: -
CDR3 DNA: TGTGCCAGCAGCTTAGCGGAGGGGAGCACTGAAGCTTTCTTT
CDR3 protein: CASSLAEGSTEAFF

J gene: TRBJ2-7
D gene: TRBD1
V gene: TRBV7-9
clone size: -
CDR3 DNA: TGTGCCAGCAGCTCCCGACAGGGTTCCTACGAGCAGTACTTC
CDR3 protein: CASSSRQGSYEQYF